This passage covers 24 T cell receptor beta chains from one sample sequenced in a study of T cell responses to AZD1222 COVID-19 vaccine. Method: immunoSEQ multiplex PCR; TCRdb's copy keeps in-frame clones and lacks some. Of some 180,000 clones listed, around 90% are singletons. The input for sequencing was peripheral blood, taken 28 days after the second AZD1222 dose. The receptors shown here come from an adult who received the AZD1222 COVID-19 vaccine.

The rearrangement joins TRBV21-1 to TRBJ2-2; TRBD2 is the table's D call, not checked against the DNA. TRBV21-1 is reported as a pseudogene. CDR3 length equals 21 residues. CDR3: CASRELVGGTSGDANTGELFF. CDR3 nucleotide sequence: TGTGCCAGCAGAGAGCTGGTGGGAGGGACTAGCGGCGACGCGAACACCGGGGAGCTGTTTTTT.

J is TRBJ2-1 and V is TRBV7-3; TRBD1 matches 11 bases. CDR1 and CDR2 from the germline V gene are SGHTA and FQGTGA. The CDR3 extends over 15 amino acids. V was pared by 3 bases and J by 6 bases, with 4 bases of the junction left unmatched. The CDR3 bases are TGTGCCAGCAGCTTGCCGGGACAGGGGGGCAATGAGCAGTTCTTC. It is translated as CASSLPGQGGNEQFF.

The chain employs TRBV4-1 and TRBJ2-1, with 9 nucleotides matching TRBD1. Germline V gene data show CDR1 as MGHRA and CDR2 as YSYEKL. CDR3 length equals 16 residues. Trimming removed 3 bases from V and 1 base from J; junction bases left unmatched: 4. The CDR3 here is CASSQAGTGSYNEQFF. Here the CDR3 DNA reads TGCGCCAGCAGCCAGGCCGGGACAGGGTCCTACAATGAGCAGTTCTTC.

The V call is TRBV6-5, the J call TRBJ1-6; 10 bases align to TRBD1. The CDR3 consists of 15 residues. V was clipped by 6 bases and J by 7 bases; unmatched bases: 6. Germline values: CDR1 MNHEY, CDR2 SVGAGI. The CDR3 DNA sequence: TGTGCCAGCAGACCAAGGACAGGGGGAAATTCACCCCTCCACTTT. It translates to CASRPRTGGNSPLHF.

This clone appeared once. Other DNA sequences in the same sample also yield this CDR3. The CDR3 region is CASSPRDRVTDTQYF. The CDR3 region has the DNA TGTGCCAGCTCACCCCGGGACAGGGTCACAGATACGCAGTATTTT. The V gene is TRBV18, the J gene TRBJ2-3; 9 bases line up with TRBD1. Looked up from germline, CDR1 is KGHSH and CDR2 is LQKENI. V shed 3 bases and J 2 bases; nucleotides not matched to a gene: 3. CDR3 length: 15 residues.

The J gene is TRBJ2-7, the V gene TRBV2; 11 bases are shared with TRBD2. Germline-derived CDR1 and CDR2 are SNHLY and FYNNEI. The CDR3 extends over 16 amino acids. The V and J ends lost 8 bases and 4 bases, in that order; junction bases with no gene match: 13. The CDR3 here is CASRDSGRDSKYEQYF. The CDR3 region has the DNA TGTGCCAGCCGAGATAGCGGGAGGGATTCTAAGTACGAGCAGTACTTC.

The chain employs TRBV27 and TRBJ2-7; 8 bases are shared with TRBD1. Per the germline V gene, CDR1 is MNHEY and CDR2 is SMNVEV (reference sequence). CDR3 length: 14 residues. With 5 bases clipped from V and 6 bases from J, the junction kept 9 bases outside the gene matches. The CDR3 sequence is CASSLDREGSEQYF. CDR3 DNA sequence: TGTGCCAGCAGTCTGGACAGGGAAGGGAGCGAGCAGTACTTC.

V is TRBV24-1 and J is TRBJ1-1; the match to TRBD1 covers 8 bases. CDR1 is KGHDR, CDR2 SFDVKD, per germline. This CDR3 is built from 15 residues. J lost 3 bases, V lost 2 bases, and 4 bases had no gene match. The CDR3 here is CATSDSGQGHTEAFF. CDR3 in DNA: TGTGCCACCAGTGATTCAGGACAGGGACACACTGAAGCTTTCTTT.

The chain uses TRBV4-3 and TRBJ2-1, with D perhaps matching TRBD2 (6 bases). The CDR3 contains 15 residues. Germline values: CDR1 LGHNA, CDR2 YSLEER. Trimming cost V 1 base and J 4 bases, with 11 bases left between them. The CDR3 DNA reads as TGCGCCAGCAGCCAAGTAGGGACTGGATACAATGAGCAGTTCTTC. It yields the protein CASSQVGTGYNEQFF.

The CDR3 coding sequence is TGTGCCAGCAGCTTAGCGCCACAGGCGACGGCTAACTATGGCTACACCTTC. It is translated as CASSLAPQATANYGYTF. The chain has TRBV7-2 and TRBJ1-2; the D gene is possibly TRBD1 (5 bases). From germline, CDR1 is SGHTA and CDR2 FQGNSA. Deletions cut 0 bases from V and 0 bases from J, with 14 bases between. The CDR3 consists of 17 residues.

J is TRBJ2-5 and V is TRBV10-2; the match to TRBD2 covers 7 bases. This CDR3 contains 14 residues. Germline-derived CDR1 and CDR2 are WSHSY and SAAADI. J lost 5 bases, V lost 6 bases, and 9 bases had no gene match. The CDR3 DNA is TGCGCCAGCAGAACCGGGACTACAGCGGAGACCCAGTACTTC. Translated: CASRTGTTAETQYF.

The chain couples TRBV4-1 to TRBJ2-7; either TRBD1 or TRBD2 may supply D (6 bases each). There are 15 residues in the CDR3. With 3 bases removed from V and 3 bases from J, the gap between germline ends came to 15 bases. CDR1 is MGHRA, CDR2 YSYEKL, per germline. CDR3 in amino acids: CASSHLGGFGYEQYF. For the CDR3, the DNA is TGCGCCAGCAGCCATTTAGGGGGGTTTGGCTACGAGCAGTACTTC.

The CDR3 bases are TGTGCCAGCAGCTTGACAGGGAAAGGGGGCACTGAAGCTTTCTTT. It encodes CASSLTGKGGTEAFF. This chain joins TRBV7-3 and TRBJ1-1, with 7 nucleotides matching TRBD1. The germline CDR1 and CDR2 sequences are SGHTA and FQGTGA. Trimming took 3 bases from V and 4 from J; bases not matched to a gene: 8. The CDR3 spans 15 residues.

CDR3 protein: CASRTLAGRTGELFF. The CDR3 DNA sequence: TGTGCCAGCCGGACACTAGCGGGAAGAACCGGGGAGCTGTTTTTT. The chain has TRBV2 and TRBJ2-2; 10 bases agree with TRBD2. This CDR3 comprises 15 residues. Unmatched junction bases numbered 8, after V lost 8 bases and J lost 5 bases. CDR1 and CDR2 from the germline V gene are SNHLY and FYNNEI.

This clone was recorded once. The chain employs TRBV7-2 and TRBJ2-7; D unresolved. The V gene's germline CDR1 is SGHTA and CDR2 FQGNSA. CDR3 length: 14 amino acids. Trimming left V 1 base short and J 4 bases short, with 11 bases between. The CDR3 spells CASSLDPARYEQYF. The DNA for the CDR3 is TGTGCCAGCAGCTTAGATCCAGCACGGTACGAGCAGTACTTC.

CDR3 coding DNA: TGTGCCAGCAGCCAGACAACCGGGACTATTCAGCAGTACTTC. Amino acids: CASSQTTGTIQQYF. V gene TRBV4-2 combines with J gene TRBJ2-7; 7 nucleotides line up with TRBD2. Per germline, CDR1 LGHNA and CDR2 YNFKEQ. The CDR3 length is 14 residues. With V trimmed by 3 bases and J by 8 bases, 10 bases remained unmatched.

In its sample, this clone was seen once. The rearrangement links TRBV19 to TRBJ1-1; TRBD1 aligns across 7 bases. Germline loops: CDR1 LNHDA, CDR2 SQIVND (reference sequence). V gave up 3 bases and J gave up 3 bases; unmatched junction bases: 4. The CDR3 consists of 14 residues. The CDR3 nucleotides read TGTGCCAGTAGTATTAGGGGGCCTCACACTGAAGCTTTCTTT. This translates into CASSIRGPHTEAFF.

The chain carries TRBV7-2 and TRBJ2-3, with D unresolved. The V gene lost 1 base and the J gene lost 0 bases, with 11 bases spanning the gap. The CDR3 runs 16 residues. CDR1 is SGHTA and CDR2 is FQGNSA in the germline V gene. The CDR3 spells CASSLGRTPSTDTQYF. DNA for the CDR3: TGTGCCAGCAGCTTAGGCCGTACTCCTAGCACAGATACGCAGTATTTT.

This chain joins TRBV28 and TRBJ1-2, with a tentative D call TRBD1 (5 bases). The CDR3 has 14 residues. Germline values: CDR1 MDHEN, CDR2 SYDVKM. V was clipped by 10 bases and J by 4 bases, with 19 bases between them. The CDR3 region is CATTEGRGTYGYTF. CDR3 DNA: TGTGCCACCACGGAGGGGAGGGGAACCTATGGCTACACCTTC.

The V call is TRBV14, the J call TRBJ1-2; 7 nucleotides align to TRBD1. The CDR3 has 13 residues. Germline CDR1 is SGHDN and CDR2 is FVKESK. J lost 7 bases, V lost 4 bases, and 6 bases had no gene match. CDR3 loop: CASSLLQGTGYTF. The DNA for the CDR3 is TGTGCCAGCAGCCTTTTACAGGGGACTGGCTACACCTTC.

On this clone itself: Other DNA sequences of this sample code for an identical CDR3. The V gene is TRBV5-1, the J gene TRBJ1-1, with D possibly TRBD1 on 6 matching bases. This CDR3 has 14 amino acids. Germline loops: CDR1 SGHRS, CDR2 YFSETQ. V lost 0 bases and J 2 bases, leaving 8 bases between the germline ends. As DNA, the CDR3 is TGCGCCAGCAGCTTGGGGACAGCAAACACTGAAGCTTTCTTT. As protein: CASSLGTANTEAFF.

The V and J genes are TRBV28 and TRBJ2-3, with TRBD2 matching over 10 bases. The CDR3 is 19 amino acids. Germline trimming cut 4 bases from V and 1 base from J; bases unmatched to any gene: 14. Germline assignment: CDR1 MDHEN and CDR2 SYDVKM. CDR3 nucleotide sequence: TGTGCCAGCAGTTACCCCCTAACCCTAGCGGGAGTGGGCACAGATACGCAGTATTTT. This codes for CASSYPLTLAGVGTDTQYF.

The chain carries TRBV7-2 and TRBJ2-2; D may be TRBD1 (6 bases). CDR3 length: 16 residues. Looked up from germline, CDR1 is SGHTA and CDR2 is FQGNSA. V was shortened by 4 bases and J by 2 bases, with 14 bases between the two germline ends. The CDR3 is CASSSRQAHNTGELFF. The CDR3 DNA is TGTGCCAGCAGCTCACGACAGGCCCATAACACCGGGGAGCTGTTTTTT.

V is TRBV3-1 (or the pseudogene TRBV3-2) and J is TRBJ1-1, with D possibly being TRBD1 (5 bases). Per the germline V gene, CDR1 is LGHDT and CDR2 is YNNKEL (reference sequence). The CDR3 consists of 14 residues. V lost 0 bases and J lost 0, with 5 bases in between. The CDR3 is CASSQETVNTEAFF. The CDR3 nucleotides read TGTGCCAGCAGCCAAGAGACAGTGAACACTGAAGCTTTCTTT.